A selection of T cell receptor beta chains follows, all from one sample in a study of blood T cells in healthy people across ages. TCRdb fed the 5' RACE reads into MiXCR, producing one record per CDR3 protein. The data contain around 1,600,000 distinct CDR3 sequences, about 42% of them singletons. The sequenced sample consisted of blood. The receptors stem from a young woman in good health. The CDR3 runs from the conserved cysteine through the conserved F or W. A D gene is named only where the DNA matches it firmly. Size tells how often a clone was seen (once, few, many) or the class of an expanded clone, and some rows leave it out.

d_call,j_call,clone_size,v_call,cdr3_nt,cdr3_aa
NA,TRBJ2-4,NA,TRBV4-1,TGCGCCAGCAGCCAAGTCTTCCCGGGGGTCAAAAACATTCAGTACTTC,CASSQVFPGVKNIQYF
TRBD2,TRBJ2-3,many,TRBV4-2,TGTGCCAGCAGCCAAGCGTTAGCGGGATTCACAGATACGCAGTATTTT,CASSQALAGFTDTQYF
NA,TRBJ2-1,few,TRBV29-1,TGCAGCGTTGAGAACCATGAGCAGTTCTTC,CSVENHEQFF
NA,TRBJ2-1,NA,TRBV9,TGTGCCAGCAGCGTAGTATACCAGGGGTCATCCTGCAATGAGCAGTTCTTC,CASSVVYQGSSCNEQFF
NA,TRBJ2-7,NA,TRBV5-1,TGCGCCAGCAGCCCCCATGGGGGACCCTCCTACGAGCAGTACTTC,CASSPHGGPSYEQYF
NA,TRBJ2-7,NA,TRBV5-6,TGTGCCAGCGGCTATTTCCAGCAAAGCACGGAAGAGCAGTACTTC,CASGYFQQSTEEQYF
NA,TRBJ2-1,NA,TRBV19,TGTGCTTCACGGGCGGGACCTTCCTACAATGAGCAGTTCTTC,CASRAGPSYNEQFF
TRBD2,TRBJ2-1,NA,TRBV20-1,TGCAGTGAAAAAAAGGCTAGCGGGAGAAATGAGCAGTTCTTC,CSEKKASGRNEQFF
TRBD1,TRBJ2-1,few,TRBV12-3/TRBV12-4,TGTGCCAGCAGAGACCCGGGACAGGGTCGGTACAATGAGCAGTTCTTC,CASRDPGQGRYNEQFF
NA,TRBJ2-7,NA,TRBV6-2/TRBV6-3,TGTGCCAGCAGTTACGGTAATAGCGGACACAATGAGCAGTACTTC,CASSYGNSGHNEQYF
NA,TRBJ2-1,few,TRBV24-1,TGTGCCACGAGTACCGGACGTTTCTCCTACAATGAGCAGTTCTTC,CATSTGRFSYNEQFF
NA,TRBJ2-7,few,TRBV4-1,TGCGCCAGCAGCTCCCCGGCGTCTGAGCAGTACTTC,CASSSPASEQYF
TRBD1,TRBJ2-1,NA,TRBV7-9,TGTGCCAGCAGCTTAGCGCTCGGACAGGCGTCCTACAATGAGCAGTTCTTC,CASSLALGQASYNEQFF
NA,TRBJ1-1,NA,TRBV29-1,TGCAGCGTTTGTGGGTGGGACACTGAAGCTTTCTTT,CSVCGWDTEAFF
NA,TRBJ1-4,few,TRBV20-1,TGCAGTGCTATCTGGGATGTCACTAATGAAAAACTGTTTTTT,CSAIWDVTNEKLFF
TRBD2,TRBJ2-3,NA,TRBV20-1,TGCAGTGCTCGCCACCCAAATCTAGCGGGGGGGCAGTATTTT,CSARHPNLAGGQYF
TRBD2,TRBJ2-7,NA,TRBV20-1,TGCAGTGCTAGAGTCCTTGGACTAGTACTCAATGAGCAGTACTTC,CSARVLGLVLNEQYF
NA,TRBJ2-2,once,TRBV5-1,TGCGCCAGCAGCTTCGACGGAAAGGGGGGGGAGCTGTTTTTT,CASSFDGKGGELFF
NA,TRBJ2-2,NA,TRBV7-2,TGTGCCAGCAGCCCCTTTTATGGGACCGGGGAGCTGTTTTTT,CASSPFYGTGELFF
NA,TRBJ2-5,NA,TRBV25-1,TGTGCCAGCAGCCCAGCGGAGTTCCAAGAGACCCAGTACTTC,CASSPAEFQETQYF
NA,TRBJ2-1,NA,TRBV29-1,TGCAGCGTTGTTTCACTCCACAATGAGCAGTTCTTC,CSVVSLHNEQFF
NA,TRBJ2-1,few,TRBV7-2,TGTGCCAGCAGCCCCTTTCGGGGGGAGCAGTTCTTC,CASSPFRGEQFF
TRBD2,TRBJ2-3,NA,TRBV14,TGTGCCAGCAGTCGGACTAGTTCGACCACAGATACGCAGTATTTT,CASSRTSSTTDTQYF
NA,TRBJ2-7,NA,TRBV5-1,TGCGCCAGCAGCTTGGTATATCTTGGCGGCTCCTACGAGCAGTACTTC,CASSLVYLGGSYEQYF
NA,TRBJ2-3,few,TRBV19,TGTGCCAGTAACAGAGCCGCCCTCTCAGATACGCAGTATTTT,CASNRAALSDTQYF
TRBD1,TRBJ1-1,NA,TRBV6-1,TGTGCCAGCGGCAGGGGGGGGGCGAACACTGAAGCTTTCTTT,CASGRGGANTEAFF
TRBD1,TRBJ2-7,NA,TRBV30,TGTGCCCAACTTGCCAAGGGGACAGGATCCTACGAGCAGTACTTC,CAQLAKGTGSYEQYF
TRBD1,TRBJ2-3,NA,TRBV11-2,TGTGCCAGCACCTTGACGGGACAGGGGTGGAGAGATACGCAGTATTTT,CASTLTGQGWRDTQYF
NA,TRBJ2-1,few,TRBV28,TGTGCCGTCACGGGGACCGGGACTTACAATGAGCAGTTCTTC,CAVTGTGTYNEQFF
NA,TRBJ1-3,NA,TRBV21-1,TGTGCCAGCAGCAGAGACGCCACCTCGGGACAGGGAAGGAAGAGCTCTGGAAACACCATATATTTT,CASSRDATSGQGRKSSGNTIYF
NA,TRBJ2-1,few,TRBV4-3,TGCGCCAGCAGCCAAGGGCCCAACTTACTTGCAGTCTCGGGCAATGAGCAGTTCTTC,CASSQGPNLLAVSGNEQFF
NA,TRBJ2-7,NA,TRBV20-1,TGCAGTGCTAGAAGGGCTAACTCCCACAATGAGCAGTACTTC,CSARRANSHNEQYF
NA,TRBJ1-5,NA,TRBV10-3,TGTGCCATCAGTGAGTCGTGGGCAGGGTCTGGCCAGCCCCAGCATTTT,CAISESWAGSGQPQHF
NA,TRBJ2-1,NA,TRBV6-2/TRBV6-3,TGTGCCAGCAGTACCCCCTTCCAGGGTTGGGGCAATGAGCAGTTCTTC,CASSTPFQGWGNEQFF
NA,TRBJ2-3,NA,TRBV27,TGTGCCAGCACCTGGGCGGATACGCAGTATTTT,CASTWADTQYF
NA,TRBJ2-2,NA,TRBV13,TGTGCCAGCAGACCCTCACTACGCACCGGGGAGCTGTTTTTT,CASRPSLRTGELFF
NA,TRBJ1-1,few,TRBV7-9,TGTGCCAGCAGGCCCGCAGGGCCTAACACTGAAGCTTTCTTT,CASRPAGPNTEAFF
TRBD2,TRBJ2-7,few,TRBV6-2/TRBV6-3,TGTGCCGGCAGGACTAGCGGAAACTACGAGCAGTACTTC,CAGRTSGNYEQYF
NA,TRBJ1-4,NA,TRBV27,TGTGCCAGCAGTTTACGGGCATCAAATGTAAATGAAAAACTGTTTTTT,CASSLRASNVNEKLFF
TRBD1,TRBJ1-5,NA,TRBV9,TGTGCCAGCAGCGTAGGGGGACAGTCCAATCAGCCCCAGCATTTT,CASSVGGQSNQPQHF
NA,TRBJ2-1,NA,TRBV7-2,TGTGCCAGCAGCCCAGCGGGACATTACAATGAGCAGTTCTTC,CASSPAGHYNEQFF
NA,TRBJ2-7,NA,TRBV28,TGTGCCAGCAGTCTGGGCGTTCGCTTAGGGGGCTACGAGCAGTACTTC,CASSLGVRLGGYEQYF
NA,TRBJ2-7,NA,TRBV9,TGTGCCAGCAGACCGAGCGGCGGTTACGAGCAGTACTTC,CASRPSGGYEQYF
TRBD2,TRBJ2-1,NA,TRBV28,TGTGCCAGCAACCAACGTGGACTAGCGGGCCTCTACAATGAGCAGTTCTTC,CASNQRGLAGLYNEQFF
NA,TRBJ1-5,NA,TRBV10-3,TGTGCCATCAGTGATCGGGATAAGGCTCAGCCCCAGCATTTT,CAISDRDKAQPQHF
NA,TRBJ1-6,NA,TRBV20-1,TGCAGTGCTAGAGATAACCCGGGGCGTAATTCACCCCTCCACTTT,CSARDNPGRNSPLHF
TRBD2,TRBJ2-1,NA,TRBV5-1,TGCGCCAGCAGCTTGGAACTAGCGACCAATGAGCAGTTCTTC,CASSLELATNEQFF
NA,TRBJ1-5,NA,TRBV20-1,TGCAGTGCCGAAGGTCCCTGGCGGGGCAATCAGCCCCAGCATTTT,CSAEGPWRGNQPQHF
NA,TRBJ2-1,NA,TRBV20-1,TGCAGTGCAAGAAGGATCCGCGCTTCGACCTACAATGAGCAGTTCTTC,CSARRIRASTYNEQFF
NA,TRBJ2-1,NA,TRBV29-1,TGCGGCGTTGAAGACTGGGCCGGGACAAATATCGTCTCCTACAATGAGCAGTTCTTC,CGVEDWAGTNIVSYNEQFF
TRBD1,TRBJ2-7,NA,TRBV6-2/TRBV6-3,TGTGCCAGCAGATCATCCGGGACAGGGTACGAGCAGTACTTC,CASRSSGTGYEQYF
NA,TRBJ1-5,few,TRBV6-2/TRBV6-3,TGTGCCAGCGGACAGATTAGCAATCAGCCCCAGCATTTT,CASGQISNQPQHF